The rows below give T cell receptor beta chains drawn from one sample of a study of T cell responses to AZD1222 COVID-19 vaccine. TCRdb's table, derived via immunoSEQ multiplex PCR, lists solely in-frame clones and lacks some. The sample yields about 140,000 clones, roughly 90% seen once. This specimen consisted of peripheral blood, obtained on day 0 of AZD1222 vaccination. These TCRs come from an adult in good health. Both conserved end residues are part of each CDR3.

V gene	J gene	CDR3 protein
TRBV4-2	TRBJ2-1	CASSQVTSGNYNEQFF
TRBV19	TRBJ2-7	CASSSVGGGYEQYF
TRBV7-9	TRBJ1-2	CASSSRGGTPSVYTF
TRBV2	TRBJ2-2	CASSGTGGSTGELFF
TRBV7-9	TRBJ1-2	CASSLLEGQGYGYTF
TRBV10-3	TRBJ1-1	CAISERRENTEAFF
TRBV5-5	TRBJ1-3	CASSSTGWGNTIYF
TRBV5-5	TRBJ2-2	CASSEGTGGSGELFF
TRBV10-1	TRBJ2-7	CASSDSGSVTEQYF
TRBV29-1	TRBJ2-7	CSVAGLRELRYEQYF
TRBV5-6	TRBJ2-7	CASSLQGTGNYEQYF
TRBV2	TRBJ2-5	CASSERQGAETQYF
TRBV29-1	TRBJ2-5	CSVTGLAGVETQYF
TRBV29-1	TRBJ2-1	CSVGGSVRNEQFF
TRBV10-3	TRBJ2-3	CAISESIREGTDTQYF
TRBV19	TRBJ1-2	CASMGQVSYGYTF